The 21 T cell receptor beta chains below were found in one sample sequenced in a study of T cell changes during pregnancy in multiple sclerosis. The table came from immunoSEQ multiplex PCR; TCRdb's copy has only in-frame clones and leaves some out. Of tens of thousands of clones listed, 92% are singletons. The specimen comprised peripheral blood, sampled in the second trimester of pregnancy. These receptors were collected from a female donor in good health, enrolled as a control in a pregnancy study.

The chain uses TRBV6-1 and TRBJ1-5; unclear D gene. V was pared by 4 bases and J by 5 bases, with 9 bases between. Germline lookup yields CDR1 MNHNS and CDR2 SASEGT. The CDR3 totals 13 residues. The CDR3 loop reads CASSGEQDQPQHF. CDR3 nucleotides: TGTGCCAGCAGTGGGGAGCAGGATCAGCCCCAGCATTTT.

V is TRBV18 and J is TRBJ2-3, with TRBD2 identical over 10 bases. Germline V gene sequence: CDR1 KGHSH, CDR2 LQKENI. Trimming removed 3 bases from V and 4 bases from J; junction bases left unmatched: 7. The CDR3 spans 16 residues. The CDR3 DNA is TGTGCCAGCTCACCCCCAGCGGGAGGGTTGTCAGATACGCAGTATTTT. It yields the protein CASSPPAGGLSDTQYF.

The chain recombines TRBV6-5 with TRBJ2-2, with 7 bases that match TRBD2. V was clipped by 5 bases and J by 4 bases; unmatched bases: 7. Germline V lookup: CDR1 MNHEY, CDR2 SVGAGI. The length of the CDR3 is 15 residues. The CDR3 sequence: CASSRGLVFTGELFF. CDR3 coding DNA: TGTGCCAGCAGTCGAGGACTAGTGTTCACCGGGGAGCTGTTTTTT.

V and J are TRBV19 and TRBJ2-7, with 8 bases aligning to TRBD1. This CDR3 has 14 residues. The germline CDR1 and CDR2 sequences are LNHDA and SQIVND (reference sequence). Germline trimming cut 5 bases from V and 4 bases from J; bases unmatched to any gene: 7. The chain's CDR3 is CASSELGTGYEQYF. The DNA for the CDR3 is TGTGCCAGTAGTGAACTAGGGACAGGATACGAGCAGTACTTC.

Here the CDR3 DNA reads TGTGCCAGCTCACGTCAGGGGCAGGACACCGGGGAGCTGTTTTTT. This codes for CASSRQGQDTGELFF. The chain is built from TRBV18 and TRBJ2-2; weak D call: TRBD1 (6 bases). V gave up 4 bases and J gave up 3 bases, with 12 bases separating them. Germline CDR1 and CDR2: KGHSH and LQKENI. The CDR3 has 15 residues.

The chain carries TRBV4-2 and TRBJ1-4; D might be TRBD1 (6 bases). This CDR3 contains 17 residues. Per the germline V gene, CDR1 is LGHNA and CDR2 is YNFKEQ. V lost 0 bases, J lost 5 bases, and 16 bases lay in between. The CDR3 sequence is CASSQDRTAEGNEKLFF. CDR3 nucleotides: TGTGCCAGCAGCCAAGACCGGACAGCCGAGGGGAATGAAAAACTGTTTTTT.

This sequence joins TRBV6-5 and TRBJ2-7; 7 bases align to TRBD1. The ends lost 6 bases at V and 0 bases at J; junction bases unmatched: 5. Germline lookup yields CDR1 MNHEY and CDR2 SVGAGI. This CDR3 spans 14 amino acids. This chain's CDR3 is CASRRAGGSYEQYF. The CDR3 bases are TGTGCCAGCAGGAGGGCAGGGGGCTCCTACGAGCAGTACTTC.

This chain joins TRBV28 and TRBJ1-3; D possibly corresponds to TRBD1 (6 bases). The ends were cut back, 7 bases at V and 0 bases at J, with 10 bases in the middle. The CDR3 has 14 residues. Germline CDR1 and CDR2: MDHEN and SYDVKM. The DNA for the CDR3 is TGTGCCAGCACCTGGACAGTCTCTGGAAACACCATATATTTT. It translates to CASTWTVSGNTIYF.

This rearrangement joins TRBV28 to TRBJ1-2; D ambiguous. The V end was cut by 11 bases, the J end by 4 bases, with 14 bases between. The CDR3 totals 12 residues. CDR1 is MDHEN and CDR2 is SYDVKM in the germline V gene. The CDR3 DNA is TGTGCCGCGACTGCTTCCACCTATGGCTACACCTTC. Protein product: CAATASTYGYTF.

The chain carries TRBV4-2 and TRBJ2-5, with TRBD2 identical over 10 bases. The V and J ends lost 1 base and 4 bases, in that order; junction bases with no gene match: 6. This CDR3 has 16 amino acids. Germline CDR1 reads LGHNA; CDR2 reads YNFKEQ. Written as DNA, the CDR3 is TGTGCCAGCAGCCAAGTTCCAGCGGGAGGGGGAGAGACCCAGTACTTC. Protein product: CASSQVPAGGGETQYF.

This clone was counted once. The chain combines TRBV5-6 with TRBJ2-5; possible D gene TRBD2, 6 bases. Trimming shortened V by 2 bases and J by 4 bases, and 12 bases separated the two germline ends. Germline CDR1 and CDR2: SGHDT and YYEEEE. The CDR3 covers 14 residues. The CDR3 DNA reads TGTGCCAGCAGCTTCCCGGGAGAGGGAGAGACCCAGTACTTC. Translation gives CASSFPGEGETQYF.

CDR3 protein: CASSSRTGNTEAFF. The CDR3 region has the DNA TGTGCCAGTAGTTCTCGGACAGGGAACACTGAAGCTTTCTTT. This rearrangement joins TRBV19 to TRBJ1-1; 7 bases map to TRBD1. V was pared by 5 bases and J by 1 base, with 4 bases of the junction left unmatched. CDR1 LNHDA and CDR2 SQIVND come from the germline V gene (reference sequence). The CDR3 is made up of 14 amino acids.

This chain joins TRBV4-1 and TRBJ2-7; 7 bases are a match to TRBD2. There are 14 residues in the CDR3. J lost 2 bases, V lost 0 bases, and 1 base had no gene match. The germline V gene encodes CDR1 MGHRA and CDR2 YSYEKL. This CDR3 is CASSQEGLTYEQYF. In nucleotides, the CDR3 is TGCGCCAGCAGCCAAGAGGGACTAACCTACGAGCAGTACTTC.

The genes are TRBV7-2 and TRBJ2-3, with 8 nucleotides matching TRBD2. V lost 1 base to trimming and J lost 2 bases; unmatched junction nucleotides: 11. There are 18 residues in the CDR3. The germline gives CDR1 SGHTA, CDR2 FQGNSA. The CDR3 loop is CASSLEVGAGAHTDTQYF. The CDR3 DNA reads TGTGCCAGCAGCTTAGAGGTGGGAGCGGGGGCCCACACAGATACGCAGTATTTT.

The chain has TRBV7-2 and TRBJ1-5; 10 nucleotides match TRBD1. Losses at the gene ends were 1 base for V and 5 bases for J; bases not matched to a gene: 5. This CDR3 comprises 16 residues. CDR1 SGHTA and CDR2 FQGNSA come from the germline V gene. The CDR3 bases are TGTGCCAGCAGCTTAGTGGTGGGACAGGGGTATCAGCCCCAGCATTTT. As protein: CASSLVVGQGYQPQHF.

The V and J genes are TRBV4-1 and TRBJ2-3; 8 nucleotides match TRBD2. In germline, CDR1 is MGHRA, CDR2 YSYEKL. The junction had 2 bases not matched to a gene; V was cut back by 0 bases and J by 0 bases. This CDR3 region has 16 residues. CDR3: CASSQDGTRSTDTQYF. CDR3 DNA: TGCGCCAGCAGCCAAGATGGGACTAGAAGCACAGATACGCAGTATTTT.

This clone was seen a single time. V usage is TRBV4-2 and J usage is TRBJ2-3; maybe TRBD2 (6 bases). Trimming shortened V by 1 base and J by 6 bases, and 14 bases separated the two germline ends. CDR1 and CDR2 from the germline V gene are LGHNA and YNFKEQ. CDR3 length: 15 amino acids. This chain's CDR3 is CASSQATSGSDTQYF. In nucleotides, the CDR3 is TGTGCCAGCAGCCAAGCTACCAGCGGGTCCGATACGCAGTATTTT.

The chain couples TRBV6-6 to TRBJ1-4; TRBD1 matches 7 bases. The V segment lost 6 bases and the J segment 1 base; nucleotides outside the gene matches: 5. The CDR3 loop spans 15 amino acids. The germline CDR1 and CDR2 sequences are MNHNY and SVGAGI (reference sequence). The CDR3, as DNA: TGTGCCAGCAGCGAAAACAGGGGAACTAATGAAAAACTGTTTTTT. The encoded protein is CASSENRGTNEKLFF.

In this sample, this clone turned up a few times. The chain links TRBV28 to TRBJ1-5; 7 bases line up with TRBD1. Trimming removed 4 bases from V and 4 bases from J; junction bases left unmatched: 7. This CDR3 has 15 amino acids. The germline CDR1 and CDR2 sequences are MDHEN and SYDVKM. CDR3 sequence: CASSSPGGRNQPQHF. The CDR3 nucleotides are TGTGCCAGCAGTTCCCCAGGGGGGAGGAATCAGCCCCAGCATTTT.

DNA for the CDR3: TGTGCCAGCAGCTTAGATGTCGGCACTGAAGCTTTCTTT. Protein: CASSLDVGTEAFF. The chain joins TRBV11-2 to TRBJ1-1; D is unclear. The CDR3 runs 13 residues. V was shortened by 0 bases and J by 4 bases, with 6 bases between the two germline ends. The germline V gene has CDR1 SGHAT and CDR2 FQNNGV. Full variable domain (missing parts from reference TRBV11-2 and TRBJ1-1): EAGVAQSPRYKIIEKRQSVAFWCNPISGHATLYWYQQILGQGPKLLIQFQNNGVVDDSQLPKDRFSAERLKGVDSTLKIQPAKLEDSAVYLCASSLDVGTEAFFGQGTRLTVV.

The J gene is TRBJ2-7, the V gene TRBV7-3; D unresolved. V was cut by 0 bases and J by 5 bases, with 11 bases left in between. The CDR3 totals 14 residues. Germline assignment: CDR1 SGHTA and CDR2 FQGTGA. In DNA, the CDR3 is TGTGCCAGCAGCTTAACCCTTGAGCCAAACGAGCAGTACTTC. Its protein product is CASSLTLEPNEQYF.